This T cell receptor beta chain was obtained from a study of shared clonotypes between healthy human individuals. V was trimmed by 3 bases and J by 5 bases, leaving 13 bases between them. Per germline, CDR1 MGHRA and CDR2 YSYEKL. CDR3 length: 15 amino acids. Donors comprised healthy HIV-negative adults lacking recent acute infections or vaccinations. Assay: immunoSEQ multiplex PCR; the TCRdb copy retains only in-frame clones and omits some. The sample lists approximately 980,000 clones, approximately 80% occurring once. The chain links TRBV4-1 to TRBJ1-4; D might be TRBD1 (5 bases). The specimen was memory CD4+ T cells sorted from blood. Regarding subset: CD45RA-negative fraction. The receptor comes from a man younger than 30 in good health. The CDR3 sequence: CASSQGFGGNEKLFF. In nucleotides, the CDR3 is TGCGCCAGCAGCCAGGGGTTCGGGGGGAATGAAAAACTGTTTTTT.